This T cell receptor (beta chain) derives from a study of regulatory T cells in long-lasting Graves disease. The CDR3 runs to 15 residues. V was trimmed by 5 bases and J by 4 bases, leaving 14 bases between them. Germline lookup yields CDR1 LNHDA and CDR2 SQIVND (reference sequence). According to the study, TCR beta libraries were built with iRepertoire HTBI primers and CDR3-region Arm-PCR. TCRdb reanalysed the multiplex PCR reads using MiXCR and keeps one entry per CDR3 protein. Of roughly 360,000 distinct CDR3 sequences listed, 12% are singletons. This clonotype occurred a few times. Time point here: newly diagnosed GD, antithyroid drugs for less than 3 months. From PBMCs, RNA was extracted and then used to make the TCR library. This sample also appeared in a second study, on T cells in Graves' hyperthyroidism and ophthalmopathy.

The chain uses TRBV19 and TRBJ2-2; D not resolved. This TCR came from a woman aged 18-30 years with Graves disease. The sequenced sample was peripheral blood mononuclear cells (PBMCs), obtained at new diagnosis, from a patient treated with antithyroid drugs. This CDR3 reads CASSQSLGITGELFF. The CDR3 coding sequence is TGTGCCAGTAGTCAAAGTCTAGGAATCACCGGGGAGCTGTTTTTT.